This T cell receptor beta chain was captured by sequencing in a study of blood T cells in healthy people across ages. This CDR3 is 12 amino acids long. V was trimmed by 4 bases and J by 2 bases, leaving 6 bases between them. Looked up from germline, CDR1 is SGDLS and CDR2 is YYNGEE. The table lists this clonotype with many counts. Using a J-beta primer mix together with a sample-barcoded 5' primer, a second PCR was run for about 7 to 12 cycles. TCRdb passed the 5' RACE reads through MiXCR, listing each CDR3 protein once. The sample yields about 930,000 distinct CDR3 sequences, roughly 28% seen once. This sample also appeared in a second study, on T cells of mothers and their children.

The TCR sequence derives from a woman aged 40-49 years in good health. The gene calls are TRBV9 and TRBJ2-5, with D tentatively TRBD2 (5 bases). The sequencing sample was made of blood. CDR3: CASSRGQETQYF. The CDR3 DNA reads TGTGCCAGCAGCCGAGGGCAAGAGACCCAGTACTTC.